This TCR beta chain was observed in a study of shared clonotypes between healthy human individuals (TCRdb year 2020). Regarding the complete study: The cohort comprised two women and a few men aged 18 to 49 years. Per donor, leukapheresis produced somewhere between about 0.94 and 8.9 billion PBMCs. Per donor, three plates each were used for CD4 naive and CD4 memory, two for CD8 naive, and one for CD8 memory. Different laboratories and diverse techniques were used to prepare libraries and sequence TCR repertoires, to increase sequencing depth and limit assay-specific biases. The study deeply sequenced blood TCR repertoires of five healthy adults to estimate repertoire size and the extent of clonotype sharing between individuals. Overall study outcomes, separate from this receptor: Higher generation probabilities were observed for clonotypes shared by all four sorted-subset donors than for non-shared clonotypes. Incomplete sequencing was indicated by rarefaction of sorted-subset datasets, despite the large sequencing depth. Sampling was limited to blood, and TCR repertoires in tissue likely differ from TCR repertoires in blood. Across a handful of donors, 4.5% to 6.5% of naive CD4, roughly 3.4% of naive CD8, under 2.5% of memory CD4, and 0.4% of memory CD8 clonotypes were shared. Because the study included only a small number of donors, the genetic and exposure-history diversity represented was limited. Pairwise subsampling indicated that sequencing depth was expected to affect the degree of clonotype sharing among donors. Larger estimated clonotype richness was generally found for naive subsets than for memory subsets.

Using the deep immunoSEQ assay, TCR CDR3 regions were amplified from genomic DNA by multiplex PCR. Genomic DNA extracted from each cell subset was distributed evenly over all wells of several immunoSEQ 96-well plates, and each plate served as one replicate. For sorted subsets, roughly 200 ng of genomic DNA, equivalent to about 30,000 T cell genomes, went into each replicate PCR. The purified libraries were quantified using a Qubit 3.0 fluorometer, sized with a Bioanalyzer 2100, and then quantified again using the KAPA Library Quantification kit. Every immunoSEQ 96-well plate was sequenced on a separate single-read 150-cycle Illumina NextSeq 550 flow cell. The study's own analysis went as follows. The immunoSEQ output contained only junctional sequences without quality scores, so filtering could not match that applied to full-length reads. Sequences were annotated with PyIR, a Python wrapper for IgBLAST v1.9, using IMGT germline references to assign V/J genes and CDR3. Reads with weak V/J assignments (E-value above 1e-6), missing CDR3, stop codons, out-of-frame junctions, or ambiguous translated residues were removed. V3J clonotypes were defined by identical inferred V gene, J gene, and CDR3 amino acid sequence. Percentage overlap between repertoires was calculated by dividing the number of shared unique clonotypes by the size of the smaller repertoire. Repertoire richness was assessed with RTK rarefaction, the Chao1 estimator, and Recon v2.1 estimates of unobserved clonotypes. OLGA was used to compute generation probabilities for all TCRbeta clonotypes that the gDNA method yielded from a handful of donors. Sourced from immuneACCESS, this table was stored by TCRdb with only in-frame sequences that have V and J called. A share of the clones is absent; for the studies checked, an unresolved V gene accounts for under half, and the remainder has no known explanation. V and J calls and clone size come straight from that table; D and trimming were deduced from the DNA. Within this sample are more than 2,000,000 clones, with 93% of them counted one time only. 0.3% to 0.4% of the sample comes from the top ten.

Healthy HIV-negative adults with no recently reported acute infections or vaccinations were included as donors. All donors were Caucasian adults living in Nashville, Tennessee, USA. CD4+ T cells were enriched by magnetic negative selection; naive cells were then positively selected on CD45RA, and the negative fraction formed the memory subset. Blood was collected by leukapheresis, and PBMCs were isolated by Ficoll-Histopaque density gradient centrifugation and then cryopreserved in liquid nitrogen vapor phase. Analytical flow cytometry was used to check the purity and quantity of every magnetically sorted T cell population. Each sorted fraction had its genomic DNA isolated and then quantified by UV absorbance on a Nanodrop 2000c. Looking up the germline V gene yields CDR1 KGHSH and CDR2 LQKENI. Taken from cysteine to phenylalanine, the CDR3 has 14 residues. Just the 42-base CDR3 DNA is kept, in frame starting at base 1.

A remark on this clone: The antigen it binds to is not known. The junction does not match germline at one end; this may be a read error.

This chain is built from TRBV18 and TRBJ2-7; the junction holds 7 bases that match TRBD1. The sample comprised naive CD4+ T cells from PBMCs. The cell subset or site label, as the study defines it: CD45RA+ positively selected. The sequence came from a man between 18 and 29 years old in good health. Some clones in this sample may be carry-over from other donors' samples. The CDR3 region has the sequence CASAPSQGSYEQYF. The DNA sequence follows: TGTGCCAGCGCACCATCACAGGGGTCCTACGAGCAGTACTTC.